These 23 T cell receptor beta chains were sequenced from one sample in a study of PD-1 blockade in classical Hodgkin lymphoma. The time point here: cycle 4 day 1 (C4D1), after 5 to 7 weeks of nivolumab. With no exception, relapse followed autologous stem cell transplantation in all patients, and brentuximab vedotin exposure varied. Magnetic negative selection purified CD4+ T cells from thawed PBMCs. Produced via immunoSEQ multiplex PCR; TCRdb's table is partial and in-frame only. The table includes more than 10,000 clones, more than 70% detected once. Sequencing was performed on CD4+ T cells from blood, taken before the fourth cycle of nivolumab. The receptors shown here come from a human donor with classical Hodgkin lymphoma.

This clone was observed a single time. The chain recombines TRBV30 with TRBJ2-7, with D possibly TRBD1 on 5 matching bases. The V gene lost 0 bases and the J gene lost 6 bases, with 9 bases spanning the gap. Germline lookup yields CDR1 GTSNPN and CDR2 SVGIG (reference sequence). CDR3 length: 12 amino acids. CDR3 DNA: TGTGCCTGGAGTGTAGTGGGGCTCGAGCAGTACTTC. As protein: CAWSVVGLEQYF.

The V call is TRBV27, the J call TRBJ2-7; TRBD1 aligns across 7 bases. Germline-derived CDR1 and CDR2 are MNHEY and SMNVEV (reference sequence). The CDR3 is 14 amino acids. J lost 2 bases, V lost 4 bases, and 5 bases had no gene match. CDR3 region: CASSSGGHAYEQYF. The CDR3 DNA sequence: TGTGCCAGCAGTTCAGGGGGTCATGCCTACGAGCAGTACTTC.

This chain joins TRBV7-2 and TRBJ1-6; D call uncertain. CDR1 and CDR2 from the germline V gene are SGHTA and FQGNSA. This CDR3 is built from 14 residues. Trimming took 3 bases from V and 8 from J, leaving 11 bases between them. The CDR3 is CASSFYGADSPLHF. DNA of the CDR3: TGTGCCAGCAGCTTTTACGGTGCAGATTCACCCCTCCACTTT.

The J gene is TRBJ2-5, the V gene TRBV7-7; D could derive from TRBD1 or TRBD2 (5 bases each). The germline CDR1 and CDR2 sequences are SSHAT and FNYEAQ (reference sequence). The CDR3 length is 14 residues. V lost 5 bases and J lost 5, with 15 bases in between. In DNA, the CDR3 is TGTGCCAGCAGCCCTTACATAGAGGGGGAGACCCAGTACTTC. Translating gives CASSPYIEGETQYF. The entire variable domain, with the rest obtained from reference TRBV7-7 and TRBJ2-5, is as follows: GAGVSQSPRYKVTKRGQDVTLRCDPISSHATLYWYQQALGQGPEFLTYFNYEAQPDKSGLPSDRFSAERPEGSISTLTIQRTEQRDSAMYRCASSPYIEGETQYFGPGTRLLVL.

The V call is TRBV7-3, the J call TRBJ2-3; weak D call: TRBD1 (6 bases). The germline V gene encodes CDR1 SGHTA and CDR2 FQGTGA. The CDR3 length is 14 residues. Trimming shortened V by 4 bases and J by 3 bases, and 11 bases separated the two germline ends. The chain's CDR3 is CASSSGQPTDTQYF. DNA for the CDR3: TGTGCCAGCAGCTCAGGACAGCCTACAGATACGCAGTATTTT. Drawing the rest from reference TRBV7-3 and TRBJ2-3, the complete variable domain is GAGVSQTPSNKVTEKGKYVELRCDPISGHTALYWYRQSLGQGPEFLIYFQGTGAADDSGLPNDRFFAVRPEGSVSTLKIQRTERGDSAVYLCASSSGQPTDTQYFGPGTRLTVL.

This CDR3 reads CASSYVGGPDEQFF. The CDR3 DNA is TGTGCCAGCAGTTACGTGGGGGGGCCGGACGAGCAGTTCTTC. The chain recombines TRBV7-2 with TRBJ2-1; D is possibly TRBD2 (7 bases). V was cut by 6 bases and J by 10 bases, with 19 bases left in between. The CDR3 is made up of 14 amino acids. Germline V lookup: CDR1 SGHTA, CDR2 FQGNSA. Based on the CDR3 plus reference TRBV7-2 and TRBJ2-1, the full variable domain is GAGVSQSPSNKVTEKGKDVELRCDPISGHTALYWYRQSLGQGLEFLIYFQGNSAPDKSGLPSDRFSAERTGGSVSTLTIQRTQQEDSAVYLCASSYVGGPDEQFFGPGTRLTVL.

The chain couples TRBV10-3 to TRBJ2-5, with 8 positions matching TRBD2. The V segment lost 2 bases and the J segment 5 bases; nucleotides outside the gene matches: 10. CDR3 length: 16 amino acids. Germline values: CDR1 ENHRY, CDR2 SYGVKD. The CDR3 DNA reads TGTGCCATCAGTGAGAGGGCAACGGGAGGGGGTGAGACCCAGTACTTC. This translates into CAISERATGGGETQYF.

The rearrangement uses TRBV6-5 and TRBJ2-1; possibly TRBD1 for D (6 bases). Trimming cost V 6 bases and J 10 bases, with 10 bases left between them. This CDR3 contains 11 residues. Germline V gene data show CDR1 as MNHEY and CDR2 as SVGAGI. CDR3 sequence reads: CASSQGPEQFF. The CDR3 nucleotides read TGTGCCAGCAGCCAGGGGCCAGAGCAGTTCTTC.

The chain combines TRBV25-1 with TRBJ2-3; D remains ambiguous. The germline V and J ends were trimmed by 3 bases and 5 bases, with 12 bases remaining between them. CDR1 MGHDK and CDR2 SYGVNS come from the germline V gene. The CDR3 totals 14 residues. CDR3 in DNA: TGTGCCAGCAGTGACCACGTGGGTAAAGATACGCAGTATTTT. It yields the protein CASSDHVGKDTQYF. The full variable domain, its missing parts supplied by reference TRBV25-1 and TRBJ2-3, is EADIYQTPRYLVIGTGKKITLECSQTMGHDKMYWYQQDPGMELHLIHYSYGVNSTEKGDLSSESTVSRIRTEHFPLTLESARPSHTSQYLCASSDHVGKDTQYFGPGTRLTVL.

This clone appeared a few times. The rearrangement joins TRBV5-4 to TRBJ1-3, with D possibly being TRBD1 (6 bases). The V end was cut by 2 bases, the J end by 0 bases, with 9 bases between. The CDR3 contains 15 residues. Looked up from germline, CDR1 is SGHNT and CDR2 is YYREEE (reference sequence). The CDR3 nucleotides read TGTGCCAGCAGCTTAGACAGGTACTCTGGAAACACCATATATTTT. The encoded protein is CASSLDRYSGNTIYF.

The CDR3 spells CASSLEVNTGELFF. CDR3 DNA sequence: TGTGCCAGCAGTCTCGAGGTTAACACCGGGGAGCTGTTTTTT. The chain uses TRBV4-2 and TRBJ2-2; D gene unclear. In germline, CDR1 is LGHNA, CDR2 YNFKEQ. This CDR3 is built from 14 residues. V shed 6 bases and J shed 2 bases, with 10 bases lying between them.

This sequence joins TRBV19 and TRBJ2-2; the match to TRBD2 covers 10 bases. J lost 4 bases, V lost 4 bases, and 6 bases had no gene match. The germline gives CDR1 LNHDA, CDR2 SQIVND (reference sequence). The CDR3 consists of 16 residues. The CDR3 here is CASSRSSGSGTGELFF. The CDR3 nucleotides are TGTGCCAGTAGTAGGTCTAGCGGGAGCGGCACCGGGGAGCTGTTTTTT.

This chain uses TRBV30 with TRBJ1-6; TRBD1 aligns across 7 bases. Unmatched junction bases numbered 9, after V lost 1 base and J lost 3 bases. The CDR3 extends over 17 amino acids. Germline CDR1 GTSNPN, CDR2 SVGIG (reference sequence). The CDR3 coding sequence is TGTGCCTGGAGTGCTGACAGGGTGCCTAACTATAATTCACCCCTCCACTTT. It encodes CAWSADRVPNYNSPLHF.

The CDR3 bases are TGTGCCATCAGTGTGGGACAGAACACTGAAGCTTTCTTT. This translates into CAISVGQNTEAFF. The rearrangement uses TRBV10-3 and TRBJ1-1; D may be TRBD1 (6 bases). This CDR3 is 13 amino acids long. Per the germline V gene, CDR1 is ENHRY and CDR2 is SYGVKD. V was cut by 4 bases and J by 1 base, with 7 bases left in between.

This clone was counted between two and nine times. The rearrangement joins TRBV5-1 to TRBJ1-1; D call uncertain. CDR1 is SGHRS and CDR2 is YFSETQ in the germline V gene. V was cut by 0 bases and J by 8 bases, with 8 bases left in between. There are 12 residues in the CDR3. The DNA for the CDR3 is TGCGCCAGCAGCTTGGTAGGGTTCGAAGCTTTCTTT. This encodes CASSLVGFEAFF.

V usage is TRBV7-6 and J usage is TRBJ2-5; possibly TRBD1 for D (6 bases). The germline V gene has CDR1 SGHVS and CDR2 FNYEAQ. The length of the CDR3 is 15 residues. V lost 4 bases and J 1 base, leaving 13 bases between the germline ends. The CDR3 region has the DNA TGTGCCAGCAGCTCTCACCAGGGGTCCCAAGAGACCCAGTACTTC. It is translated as CASSSHQGSQETQYF. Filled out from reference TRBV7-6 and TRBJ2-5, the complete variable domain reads GAGVSQSPRYKVTKRGQDVALRCDPISGHVSLYWYRQALGQGPEFLTYFNYEAQQDKSGLPNDRFSAERPEGSISTLTIQRTEQRDSAMYRCASSSHQGSQETQYFGPGTRLLVL.

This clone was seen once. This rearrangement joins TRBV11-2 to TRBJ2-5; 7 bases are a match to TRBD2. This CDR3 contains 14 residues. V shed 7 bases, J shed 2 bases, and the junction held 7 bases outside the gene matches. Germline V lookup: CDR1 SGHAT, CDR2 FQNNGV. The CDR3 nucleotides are TGTGCCAGCACCCGTCCAGCGGGACAAGAGACCCAGTACTTC. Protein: CASTRPAGQETQYF.

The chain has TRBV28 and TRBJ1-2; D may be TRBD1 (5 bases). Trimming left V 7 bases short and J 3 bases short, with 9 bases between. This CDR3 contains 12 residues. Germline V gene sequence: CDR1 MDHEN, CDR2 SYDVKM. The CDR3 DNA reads TGTGCCAGCAACTCAGGGCACTATGGCTACACCTTC. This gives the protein CASNSGHYGYTF.

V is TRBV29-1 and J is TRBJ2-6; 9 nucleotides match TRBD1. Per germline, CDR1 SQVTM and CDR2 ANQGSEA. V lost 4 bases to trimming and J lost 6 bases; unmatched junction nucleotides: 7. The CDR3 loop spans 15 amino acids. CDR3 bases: TGCAGCGTTGGTGGGACAGGGACTGAGGCCAACGTCCTGACTTTC. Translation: CSVGGTGTEANVLTF.

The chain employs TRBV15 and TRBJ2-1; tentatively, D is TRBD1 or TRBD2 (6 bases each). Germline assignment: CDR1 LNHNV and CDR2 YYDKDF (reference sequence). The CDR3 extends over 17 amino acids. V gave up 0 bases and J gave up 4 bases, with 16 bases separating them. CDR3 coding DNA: TGTGCCACCAGCAGAGATAAGGGGGGCCCGGATTACAATGAGCAGTTCTTC. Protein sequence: CATSRDKGGPDYNEQFF.

The CDR3 protein is CASSEFTSGGYGYTF. The CDR3 bases are TGTGCCAGCAGTGAATTTACGAGCGGCGGCTATGGCTACACCTTC. The chain carries TRBV25-1 and TRBJ1-2; D not resolved. Trimming cost V 1 base and J 4 bases, with 13 bases left between them. CDR1 MGHDK and CDR2 SYGVNS come from the germline V gene. The length of the CDR3 is 15 residues.

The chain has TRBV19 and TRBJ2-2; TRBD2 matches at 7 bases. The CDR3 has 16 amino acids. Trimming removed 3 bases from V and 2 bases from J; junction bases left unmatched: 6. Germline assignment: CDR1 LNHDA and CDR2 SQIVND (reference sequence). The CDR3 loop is CASSIEGRANTGELFF. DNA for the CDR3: TGTGCCAGTAGTATCGAGGGGAGGGCTAACACCGGGGAGCTGTTTTTT. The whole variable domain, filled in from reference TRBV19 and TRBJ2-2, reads DGGITQSPKYLFRKEGQNVTLSCEQNLNHDAMYWYRQDPGQGLRLIYYSQIVNDFQKGDIAEGYSVSREKKESFPLTVTSAQKNPTAFYLCASSIEGRANTGELFFGEGSRLTVL.

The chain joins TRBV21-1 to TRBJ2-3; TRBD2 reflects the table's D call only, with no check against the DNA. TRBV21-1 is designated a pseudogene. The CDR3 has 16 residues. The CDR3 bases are TGTGCCAGCAGCCCGCTAGCACAAATAAGCACAGATACGCAGTATTTT. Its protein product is CASSPLAQISTDTQYF.